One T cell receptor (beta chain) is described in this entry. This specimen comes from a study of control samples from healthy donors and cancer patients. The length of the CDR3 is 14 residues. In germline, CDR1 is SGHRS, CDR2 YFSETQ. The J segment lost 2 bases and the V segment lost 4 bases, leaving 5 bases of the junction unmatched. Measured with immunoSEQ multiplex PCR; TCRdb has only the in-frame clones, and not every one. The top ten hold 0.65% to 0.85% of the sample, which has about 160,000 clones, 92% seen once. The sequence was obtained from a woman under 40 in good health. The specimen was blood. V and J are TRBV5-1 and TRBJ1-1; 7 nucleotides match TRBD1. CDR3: CASSLGDRNTEAFF. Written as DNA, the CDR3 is TGCGCCAGCAGCCTGGGGGACAGAAACACTGAAGCTTTCTTT.